The entry that follows covers one T cell receptor beta chain sequence. This clone has a single count. Its antigen specificity is not known. No quality values exist for individual bases; no much larger clone is one base distant. The sample belongs to a study of blood T cell repertoires in COVID-19 (dated by TCRdb to the early 2020s). At the level of the whole study: Samples from collaborators originated in the United States, Italy and Spain and spanned both the acute and convalescent phases of COVID-19. The prospective study material was composed of cDNA or gDNA derived from T cells, B-cell-depleted T cells, or PBMCs. Deeply sampled blood TCRbeta repertoires from subjects exposed to, actively infected with, or recovered from COVID-19 were included in the dataset. The repertoires were released in a freely available public database intended as a resource for research on the immune response to SARS-CoV-2. The samples were drawn from the first 160 participants of the ongoing ImmuneRACE study and from 1,254 subjects provided by 6 global collaborators. Sample metadata almost always included a de-identified subject ID, COVID-19 status, age in years and sex. Where available, HLA class I and class II types were taken from metadata supplied by the sample provider and were not determined by assay-based typing.

On the study overall, not on this receptor specifically: The amount of clinical and demographic metadata varied by source and participant and was provided uncurated.

The immunoSEQ Assay, a bias-controlled multiplex PCR, was used to amplify TCRbeta CDR3 regions from genomic DNA. On the authors' methods: The number of nucleated cells in each sample was estimated by amplification of reference gene primers within the assay. To quantify the absolute abundance of each unique TCRbeta CDR3 rearrangement, sequence reads were collapsed and filtered. For each sample, productive Simpson clonality was calculated as the square root of Simpson's diversity index across productive rearrangements. Entries here come from immuneACCESS through TCRdb and include only in-frame sequences with V and J called. Some clones fail to appear in such tables; in the studies checked, an unresolved V gene covers under half of the shortfall, and the cause of the remainder is unknown. V, J and clone size were drawn from that table, and D and trimming were deduced from the DNA. This sample is represented by roughly 40,000 clones; 85% of them were singletons. The ten largest clones capture 9% to 10% of the sample.

V is pruned by 3 bases and J by 5 bases, leaving 5 bases of the junction without a gene match. The CDR3 measures 14 amino acids from cysteine to phenylalanine. Only the CDR3 DNA is retained, 42 bases long and in frame from the first base. The germline V gene yields SGHVS for CDR1 and FQNEAQ for CDR2. Each collaborating institution followed its own protocols to collect whole blood in K2EDTA tubes. For TCRbeta analysis, collaborators shipped samples in one of three forms: frozen whole blood, isolated PBMCs, or DNA extracted from either of those sample types. This receptor was obtained from a human donor in a cohort sampled during active COVID-19. This receptor chain uses TRBV7-8 and TRBJ2-3, with 7 bases in between that match TRBD2. Sequencing input: peripheral blood. The CDR3 region has the sequence CASSFSLAVDTQYF. DNA sequence: TGTGCCAGCAGCTTTAGCCTAGCGGTAGATACGCAGTATTTT.